The T cell receptor (beta chain) under discussion was sequenced for a study of T cell clonotyping in hematopoietic cell transplantation (TCRdb year 2021). Background on the whole study: A total of 110 to 150 blood samples were collected in the study from 35 to 45 consecutive transplant recipients and their related donors. Recruitment of patients ran from September 2015 to early 2017, and follow-up continued until late 2020 or until death. Broader findings and caveats from the paper: The sample size was limited, and CD4 and CD8 repertoire contributions could not be separated because cells were not sorted. After transplant, TCR diversity in recipients dropped, and pathologically expanded clonotypes climbed progressively between day 30 and day 180. Just a small fraction of recipient repertoires overlapped with donor repertoires, and more than 97% appeared de novo at the given depth. Broader TCR repertoire diversity after transplant was predicted by Inverse Simpson Index values from donors and from recipients before transplant.

This clone has just a few counts. Its specific antigen is unknown. The sample holds no much larger clone one base away, and base qualities are not on file. The immunoSEQ assay, a bias-controlled multiplex PCR with V- and J-specific primers, was used to amplify TCR beta CDR3 regions from genomic DNA. In a second PCR step, a proprietary barcode and Illumina adapter sequences were attached to the CDR3 amplicons. An Illumina MiSeq instrument was used for sequencing of the CDR3 libraries. In the authors' own workflow: immunoSEQ Analyzer 3.0 was used for export and quality control, with R Bioconductor and Immunarch used for downstream analyses. Only productive rearrangements within the normalized downsampled data set were used in the calculation of repertoire metrics. Pathologically expanded clonotypes were defined as those larger than 5 templates in the normalized cohort. The Inverse Simpson Index was used to measure repertoire diversity. To capture all clonotypes, the CMV-specificity analyses were run on the non-normalized data set. TCRdb holds this immuneACCESS table with in-frame rearrangements only. Some clones are missing; in checked studies, unresolved V genes explain under half, and the rest has no known cause. V, J and clone size are those of that table, while D and trimming were read from the DNA. In all, the sample holds over 10,000 clones, and around 50% of those were seen once. Clones ranked in the top ten supply 9.5% to 12% of the sample.

Blood samples for TCR beta sequencing were given by related transplant donors. Nuclei Lysis Solution was used to extract genomic DNA from fresh or cryopreserved unfractionated peripheral blood mononuclear cells. In the germline V gene, CDR1 corresponds to SQVTM and CDR2 to ANQGSEA. Taken from cysteine to phenylalanine, the CDR3 has 11 residues. Only CDR3 DNA remains: 33 bases, in frame from the first base. Trimming at the junction amounts to 6 bases on V and 6 bases on J, and the germline ends lie 12 bases apart. This TCR derives from a man between 50 and 59 years old in good health. Some clones in this sample may be carry-over from other donors' samples. Material: peripheral blood mononuclear cells. This chain is built from TRBV29-1 and TRBJ2-7; no D segment can be confidently identified. The CDR3 protein sequence reads: CSVDLDGEQYF. The DNA sequence follows: TGCAGCGTGGATTTGGACGGCGAGCAGTACTTC.